Included here is one T cell receptor (beta chain) sequence, with context. These data come from a study of blood T cell repertoires in COVID-19. Overall study context: COVID-19 samples from acute and convalescent phases originated in the United States, Italy and Spain.

Germline trimming cut 2 bases from V and 2 bases from J; bases unmatched to any gene: 6. From germline, CDR1 is SGHTA and CDR2 FQGTGA. The CDR3 spans 16 residues. Sequencing used immunoSEQ multiplex PCR; TCRdb keeps in-frame clones, though not all of them. The sample yields about 250,000 clones, 86% seen once. Sequencing was carried out using peripheral blood. The TCR was taken from an older woman who had recovered from COVID-19. The chain recombines TRBV7-3 with TRBJ2-3, with 8 positions matching TRBD2. CDR3 amino acids: CASSLVAGGNTDTQYF. CDR3 in DNA: TGTGCCAGCAGCTTAGTGGCGGGGGGTAACACAGATACGCAGTATTTT.